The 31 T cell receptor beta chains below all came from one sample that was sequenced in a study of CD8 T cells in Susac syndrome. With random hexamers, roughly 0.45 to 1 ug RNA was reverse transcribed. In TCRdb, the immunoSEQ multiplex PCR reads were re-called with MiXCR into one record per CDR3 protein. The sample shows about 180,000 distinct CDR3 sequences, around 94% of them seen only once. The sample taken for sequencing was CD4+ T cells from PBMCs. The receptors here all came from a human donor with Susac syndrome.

The CDR3 region is CASSPRGTSRGSEQFF. The DNA of the CDR3 is TGTGCCAGCAGCCCAAGGGGGACCTCTCGGGGCAGTGAGCAGTTCTTC. The chain has TRBV6-1 and TRBJ2-1; D is possibly TRBD1 (6 bases). The V gene lost 6 bases and the J gene lost 9 bases, with 24 bases spanning the gap. This CDR3 spans 16 amino acids. Germline V gives CDR1 MNHNS, CDR2 SASEGT.

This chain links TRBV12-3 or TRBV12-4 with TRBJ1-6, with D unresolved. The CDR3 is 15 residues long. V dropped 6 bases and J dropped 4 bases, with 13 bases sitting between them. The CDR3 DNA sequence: TGTGCCAGCAGCCCCGGTGGGGATTATAATTCACCCCTCCACTTT. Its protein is CASSPGGDYNSPLHF.

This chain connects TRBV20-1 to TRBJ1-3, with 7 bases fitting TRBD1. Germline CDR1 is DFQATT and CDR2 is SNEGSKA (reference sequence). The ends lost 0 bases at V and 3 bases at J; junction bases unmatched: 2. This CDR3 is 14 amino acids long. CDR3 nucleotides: TGCAGTGCTAGAGAGACAGGGAGTGGAAACACCATATATTTT. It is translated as CSARETGSGNTIYF.

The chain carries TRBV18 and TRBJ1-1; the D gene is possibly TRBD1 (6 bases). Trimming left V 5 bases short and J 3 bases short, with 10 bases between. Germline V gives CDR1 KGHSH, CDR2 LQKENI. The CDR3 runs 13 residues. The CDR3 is CASSIQGYTEAFF. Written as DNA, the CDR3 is TGTGCCAGCTCAATACAGGGTTACACTGAAGCTTTCTTT.

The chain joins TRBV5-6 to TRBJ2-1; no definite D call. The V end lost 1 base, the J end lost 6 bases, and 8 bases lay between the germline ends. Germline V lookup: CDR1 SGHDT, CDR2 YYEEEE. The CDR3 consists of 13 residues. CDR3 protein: CASSLPTANEQFF. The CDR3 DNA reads TGTGCCAGCAGCTTGCCCACAGCCAATGAGCAGTTCTTC.

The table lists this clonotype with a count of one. The CDR3: CASRDSSNNEQFF. In DNA form, the CDR3 reads TGTGCCTCCCGGGACAGCAGTAACAATGAGCAGTTCTTC. The chain uses TRBV3-1 and TRBJ2-1; 7 bases are shared with TRBD1. The V segment lost 11 bases and the J segment 5 bases; nucleotides outside the gene matches: 9. Germline V gene data show CDR1 as LGHDT and CDR2 as YNNKEL (reference sequence). This CDR3 comprises 13 residues.

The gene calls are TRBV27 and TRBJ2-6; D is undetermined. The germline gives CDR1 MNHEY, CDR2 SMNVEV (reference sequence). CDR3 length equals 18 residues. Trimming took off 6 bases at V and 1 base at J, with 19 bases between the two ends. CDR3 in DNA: TGTGCCAGCAGCACAAGCCCGCGCCCGGTTTCTGGGGCCAACGTCCTGACTTTC. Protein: CASSTSPRPVSGANVLTF. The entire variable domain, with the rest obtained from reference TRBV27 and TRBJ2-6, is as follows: EAQVTQNPRYLITVTGKKLTVTCSQNMNHEYMSWYRQDPGLGLRQIYYSMNVEVTDKGDVPEGYKVSRKEKRNFPLILESPSPNQTSLYFCASSTSPRPVSGANVLTFGAGSRLTVL.

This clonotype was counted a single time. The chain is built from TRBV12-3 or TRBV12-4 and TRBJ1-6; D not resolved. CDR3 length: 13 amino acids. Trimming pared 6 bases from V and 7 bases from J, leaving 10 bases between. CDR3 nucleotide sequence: TGTGCCAGCAGCCCAGGAAACAATTCACCCCTCCACTTT. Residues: CASSPGNNSPLHF.

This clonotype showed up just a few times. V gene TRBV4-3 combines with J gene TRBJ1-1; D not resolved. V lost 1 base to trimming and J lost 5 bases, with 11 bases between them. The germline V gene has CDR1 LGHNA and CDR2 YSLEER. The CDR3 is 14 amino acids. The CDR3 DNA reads TGCGCCAGCAGCCAAGTTCGGGGTGAGACTGAAGCTTTCTTT. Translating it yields CASSQVRGETEAFF.

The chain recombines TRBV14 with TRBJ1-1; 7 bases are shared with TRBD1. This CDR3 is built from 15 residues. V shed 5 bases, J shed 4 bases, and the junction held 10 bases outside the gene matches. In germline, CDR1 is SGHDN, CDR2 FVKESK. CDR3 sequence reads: CASSVMAGGSTEAFF. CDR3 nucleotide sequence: TGTGCCAGCAGCGTTATGGCAGGGGGTAGCACTGAAGCTTTCTTT.

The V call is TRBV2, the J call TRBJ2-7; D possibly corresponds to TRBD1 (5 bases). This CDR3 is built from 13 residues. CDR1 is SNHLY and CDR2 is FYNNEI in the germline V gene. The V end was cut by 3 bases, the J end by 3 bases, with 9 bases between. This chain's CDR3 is CASSELGVYEQYF. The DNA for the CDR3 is TGTGCCAGCAGTGAGTTAGGGGTCTACGAGCAGTACTTC.

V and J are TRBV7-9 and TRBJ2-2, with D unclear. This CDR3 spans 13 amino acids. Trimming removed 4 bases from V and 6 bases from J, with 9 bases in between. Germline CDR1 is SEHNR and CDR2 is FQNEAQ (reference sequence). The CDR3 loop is CASSSIYSGELFF. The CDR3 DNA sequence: TGTGCCAGCAGCTCGATTTATTCCGGGGAGCTGTTTTTT.

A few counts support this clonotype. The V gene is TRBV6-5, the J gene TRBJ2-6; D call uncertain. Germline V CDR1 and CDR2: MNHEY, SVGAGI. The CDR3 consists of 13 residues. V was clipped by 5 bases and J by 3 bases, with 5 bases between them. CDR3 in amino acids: CASSLDGANVLTF. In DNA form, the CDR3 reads TGTGCCAGCAGTCTCGATGGGGCCAACGTCCTGACTTTC.

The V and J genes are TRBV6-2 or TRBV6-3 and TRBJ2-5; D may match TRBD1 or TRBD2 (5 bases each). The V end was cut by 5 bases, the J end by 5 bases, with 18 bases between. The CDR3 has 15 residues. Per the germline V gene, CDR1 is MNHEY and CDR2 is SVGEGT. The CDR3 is CASSRQLGPGETQYF. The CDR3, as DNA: TGTGCCAGCAGTAGACAACTAGGCCCAGGGGAGACCCAGTACTTC.

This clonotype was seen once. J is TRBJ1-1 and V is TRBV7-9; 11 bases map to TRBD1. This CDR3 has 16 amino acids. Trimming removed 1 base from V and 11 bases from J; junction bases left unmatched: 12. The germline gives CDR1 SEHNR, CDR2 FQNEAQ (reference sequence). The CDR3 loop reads CASSLGTGGGSTEAFF. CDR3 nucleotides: TGTGCCAGCAGCTTAGGGACAGGGGGCGGTTCGACAGAGGCTTTCTTT.

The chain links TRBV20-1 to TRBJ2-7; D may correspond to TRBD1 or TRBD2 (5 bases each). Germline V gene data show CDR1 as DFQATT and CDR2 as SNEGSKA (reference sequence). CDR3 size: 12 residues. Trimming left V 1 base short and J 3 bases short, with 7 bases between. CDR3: CSARAGLYEQYF. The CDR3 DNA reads TGCAGTGCTAGAGCGGGGCTCTACGAGCAGTACTTC.

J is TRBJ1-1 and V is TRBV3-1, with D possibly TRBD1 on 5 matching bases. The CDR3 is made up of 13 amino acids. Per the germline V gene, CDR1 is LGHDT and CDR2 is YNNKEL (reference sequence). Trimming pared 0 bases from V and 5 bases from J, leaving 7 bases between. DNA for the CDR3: TGTGCCAGCAGCCAAGAGTGGGGGACTGAAGCTTTCTTT. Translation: CASSQEWGTEAFF.

The CDR3 sequence: CASSIAGNYGYTF. CDR3 coding DNA: TGTGCCAGCAGCATAGCAGGGAACTATGGCTACACCTTC. V usage is TRBV3-1 and J usage is TRBJ1-2, with D possibly matching TRBD1 (5 bases). The CDR3 runs 13 residues. Germline V gene sequence: CDR1 LGHDT, CDR2 YNNKEL (reference sequence). The V end was cut by 5 bases, the J end by 2 bases, with 9 bases between.

CDR3 residues: CASSLNLYKVGTEAFF. DNA for the CDR3: TGTGCCAGCTCACTCAATCTTTACAAGGTTGGCACTGAAGCTTTCTTT. The V and J genes are TRBV18 and TRBJ1-1; D call uncertain. In germline, CDR1 is KGHSH, CDR2 LQKENI. V lost 4 bases and J 4 bases, leaving 19 bases between the germline ends. The CDR3 has 16 amino acids. Full variable domain (remainder filled in from reference TRBV18 and TRBJ1-1): NAGVMQNPRHLVRRRGQEARLRCSPMKGHSHVYWYRQLPEEGLKFMVYLQKENIIDESGMPKERFSAEFPKEGPSILRIQQVVRGDSAAYFCASSLNLYKVGTEAFFGQGTRLTVV.

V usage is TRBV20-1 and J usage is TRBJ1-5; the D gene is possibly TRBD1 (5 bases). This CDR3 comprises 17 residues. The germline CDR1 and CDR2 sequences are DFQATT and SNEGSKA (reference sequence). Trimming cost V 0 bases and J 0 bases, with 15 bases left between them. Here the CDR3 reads CSARDYGRGVSNQPQHF. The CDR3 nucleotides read TGCAGTGCTAGAGATTATGGGAGGGGCGTTAGCAATCAGCCCCAGCATTTT.

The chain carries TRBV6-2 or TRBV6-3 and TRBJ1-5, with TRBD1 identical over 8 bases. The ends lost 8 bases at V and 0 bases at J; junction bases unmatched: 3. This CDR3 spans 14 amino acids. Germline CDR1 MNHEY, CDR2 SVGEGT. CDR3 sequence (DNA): TGTGCCAGCGAGGACAGGGCTAGCAATCAGCCCCAGCATTTT. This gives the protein CASEDRASNQPQHF.

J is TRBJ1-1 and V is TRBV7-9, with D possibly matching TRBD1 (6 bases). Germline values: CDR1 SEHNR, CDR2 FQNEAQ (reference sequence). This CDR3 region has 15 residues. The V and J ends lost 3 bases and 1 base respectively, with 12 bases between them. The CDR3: CASSFQGGANTEAFF. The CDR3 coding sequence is TGTGCCAGCAGCTTCCAAGGGGGGGCGAACACTGAAGCTTTCTTT. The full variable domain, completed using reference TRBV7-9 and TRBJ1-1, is DTGVSQNPRHKITKRGQNVTFRCDPISEHNRLYWYRQTLGQGPEFLTYFQNEAQLEKSRLLSDRFSAERPKGSFSTLEIQRTEQGDSAMYLCASSFQGGANTEAFFGQGTRLTVV.

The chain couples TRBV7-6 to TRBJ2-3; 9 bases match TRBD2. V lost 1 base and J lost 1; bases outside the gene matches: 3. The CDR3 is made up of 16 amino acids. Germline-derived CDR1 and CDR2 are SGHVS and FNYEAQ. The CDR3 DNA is TGTGCCAGCAGCTTAGTGGCGGGGGGGCGCACAGATACGCAGTATTTT. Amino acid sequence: CASSLVAGGRTDTQYF.

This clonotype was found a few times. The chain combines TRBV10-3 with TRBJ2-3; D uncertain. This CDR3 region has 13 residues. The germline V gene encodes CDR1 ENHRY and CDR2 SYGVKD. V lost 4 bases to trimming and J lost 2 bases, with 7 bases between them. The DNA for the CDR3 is TGTGCCATCAGTGGCAGGAACACAGATACGCAGTATTTT. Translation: CAISGRNTDTQYF.

CDR3 nucleotides: TGTGCCAGCAGTGCCGGACAGGGTTTATCCGAGCAGTACTTC. Its protein product is CASSAGQGLSEQYF. The V gene is TRBV12-3 or TRBV12-4, the J gene TRBJ2-7; 8 bases line up with TRBD1. The length of the CDR3 is 14 residues. Trimming took 5 bases from V and 6 from J; bases not matched to a gene: 9.

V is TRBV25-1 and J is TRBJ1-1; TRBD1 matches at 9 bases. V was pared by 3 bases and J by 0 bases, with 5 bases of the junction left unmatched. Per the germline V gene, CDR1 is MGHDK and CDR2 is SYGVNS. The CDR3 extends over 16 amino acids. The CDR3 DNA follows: TGTGCCAGCAGTGAGCCCGGACAGGGGTTGAACACTGAAGCTTTCTTT. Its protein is CASSEPGQGLNTEAFF.

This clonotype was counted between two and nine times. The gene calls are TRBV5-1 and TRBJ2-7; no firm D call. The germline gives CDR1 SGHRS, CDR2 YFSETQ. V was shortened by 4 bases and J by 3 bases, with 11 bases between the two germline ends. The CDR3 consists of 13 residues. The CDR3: CASSTQESYEQYF. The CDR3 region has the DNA TGCGCCAGCAGCACGCAGGAAAGCTACGAGCAGTACTTC.

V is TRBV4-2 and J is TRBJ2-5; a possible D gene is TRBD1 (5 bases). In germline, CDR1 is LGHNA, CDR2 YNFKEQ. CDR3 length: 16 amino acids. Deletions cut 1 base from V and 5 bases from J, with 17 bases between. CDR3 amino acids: CASSQGLGPGEETQYF. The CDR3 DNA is TGTGCCAGCAGCCAAGGACTGGGGCCAGGAGAGGAGACCCAGTACTTC.

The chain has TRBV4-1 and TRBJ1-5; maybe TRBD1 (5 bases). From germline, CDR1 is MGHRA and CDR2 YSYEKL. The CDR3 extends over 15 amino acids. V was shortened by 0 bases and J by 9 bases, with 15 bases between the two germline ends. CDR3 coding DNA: TGCGCCAGCAGCCAAGATCAGGGACTTGAAGGGCCCCAGCATTTT. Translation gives CASSQDQGLEGPQHF.

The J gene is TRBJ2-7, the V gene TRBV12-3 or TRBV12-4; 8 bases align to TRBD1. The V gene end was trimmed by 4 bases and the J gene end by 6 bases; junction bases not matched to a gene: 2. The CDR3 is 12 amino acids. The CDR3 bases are TGTGCCAGCAGTTGGACAGGGCGCGAGCAGTACTTC. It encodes CASSWTGREQYF.

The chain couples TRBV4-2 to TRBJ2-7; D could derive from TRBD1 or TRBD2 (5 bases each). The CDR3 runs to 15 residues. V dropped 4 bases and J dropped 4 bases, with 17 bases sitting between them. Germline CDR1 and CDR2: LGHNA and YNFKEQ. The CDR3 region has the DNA TGTGCCAGCAGCCTTTCCGGGACCCCCTCGTACGAGCAGTACTTC. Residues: CASSLSGTPSYEQYF.